The 26 T cell receptor beta chains presented below share a single source sample, sequenced in a study of T cell repertoires in cytomegalovirus infection. TCRdb reprocessed the reads with MiXCR, giving one entry per CDR3 protein. The repertoire includes around 900,000 distinct CDR3 sequences, 31% of them detected once, and 13% sits in the top ten. These receptors' targets are unknown. The sequencing used cultured CD8+ T cells from PBMCs, collected from culture after CMV antigen stimulation. These receptors came from a human donor in good health (CMV status not recorded). Some clones in this sample may be carry-over from other donors' samples.

The V gene is TRBV4-1, the J gene TRBJ1-3; D not certain. This CDR3 is built from 15 residues. The germline V gene has CDR1 MGHRA and CDR2 YSYEKL. Trimming removed 0 bases at V and 4 bases at J, with 10 bases between. The CDR3 DNA reads as TGCGCCAGCAGCCAAGATATCCAGGCCGGAAACACCATATATTTT. Residues: CASSQDIQAGNTIYF.

The sample holds a few counts of this clonotype. One junction end disagrees with the germline gene, perhaps due to a read error. The genes are TRBV27 and TRBJ2-7; D is undetermined. The CDR3 has 14 amino acids. The germline gives CDR1 MNHEY, CDR2 SMNVEV (reference sequence). Here the CDR3 reads CASSLGPTSHEQYF. The CDR3 DNA follows: TGTGCCAGCAGTTTAGGGCCCACCTCCCACGAGCAGTACTTC.

V gene TRBV27 combines with J gene TRBJ2-2; 10 nucleotides line up with TRBD1. There are 17 residues in the CDR3. Per germline, CDR1 MNHEY and CDR2 SMNVEV (reference sequence). The V gene end was trimmed by 5 bases and the J gene end by 10 bases; junction bases not matched to a gene: 16. CDR3 bases: TGTGCCAGCAGTCAAATCGGGACAGGGGCCCGGATCGCGGAGCTGTTTTTT. Translated, it gives CASSQIGTGARIAELFF.

This clonotype was seen at least ten times. This chain joins TRBV7-2 and TRBJ2-2; D possibly corresponds to TRBD2 (7 bases). Germline loops: CDR1 SGHTA, CDR2 FQGNSA. The CDR3 sequence is 16 residues long. V lost 2 bases and J lost 6, with 16 bases in between. The CDR3 DNA follows: TGTGCCAGCAGCTTAAGGGGGGGGCGCATCGCCGGGGAGCTGTTTTTT. It encodes CASSLRGGRIAGELFF.

V usage is TRBV27 and J usage is TRBJ1-1; D might be TRBD1 (5 bases). Germline-derived CDR1 and CDR2 are MNHEY and SMNVEV (reference sequence). The CDR3 spans 11 residues. V lost 4 bases, J lost 11 bases, and 11 bases lay in between. Here the CDR3 reads CASSSYQGAFF. CDR3 DNA sequence: TGTGCCAGCAGTTCCTACCAGGGCGCTTTCTTT.

This clonotype turned up a few times. This chain joins TRBV14 and TRBJ2-7; D gene unclear. CDR1 is SGHDN, CDR2 FVKESK, per germline. This CDR3 contains 15 residues. With 1 base removed from V and 3 bases from J, the gap between germline ends came to 13 bases. CDR3: CASSQGEDYNYEQYF. The DNA for the CDR3 is TGTGCCAGCAGCCAAGGCGAGGATTACAACTACGAGCAGTACTTC.

This chain connects TRBV6-1 to TRBJ2-3, with D perhaps matching TRBD1 (5 bases). V lost 3 bases and J 4 bases, leaving 14 bases between the germline ends. Germline lookup yields CDR1 MNHNS and CDR2 SASEGT. This CDR3 is 15 amino acids long. The CDR3 region is CASSEDLVGADTQYF. The CDR3 coding sequence is TGTGCCAGCAGTGAGGATTTAGTAGGGGCAGATACGCAGTATTTT.

This clonotype was seen at least ten times. The chain couples TRBV7-2 to TRBJ2-1, with TRBD2 matching 13 bases. The V and J ends lost 5 bases and 0 bases, in that order; junction bases with no gene match: 4. From germline, CDR1 is SGHTA and CDR2 FQGNSA. The CDR3 runs 17 residues. CDR3 coding DNA: TGTGCCAGCAGCGTTGGACTAGCGGGGGCCTCCTACAATGAGCAGTTCTTC. Its translation: CASSVGLAGASYNEQFF.

As for this clonotype: This clone may be a read error of a much larger clone one base away. This rearrangement joins TRBV12-3 or TRBV12-4 to TRBJ1-5, with D uncertain. CDR3 length equals 16 residues. Trimming left V 10 bases short and J 1 base short, with 20 bases between. CDR3 nucleotides: TGTGCCACCCCTCCTGGGGTAGGTGAAAGCAATCAGCCCCAGCATTTT. It codes for CATPPGVGESNQPQHF.

This clonotype was recorded once. The chain recombines TRBV12-5 with TRBJ1-5; 7 bases line up with TRBD1. The germline gives CDR1 LGHNT, CDR2 FRNRAP. After removal of 2 bases from V and 4 bases from J, the junction contained 5 bases not matched to a gene. There are 15 residues in the CDR3. DNA of the CDR3: TGTGCTAGTGGTTTGCGTCCAGGGGGAAATCAGCCCCAGCATTTT. Translated, it gives CASGLRPGGNQPQHF.

The V call is TRBV7-9, the J call TRBJ1-2; D gene ambiguous. This CDR3 region has 15 residues. Germline CDR1 and CDR2: SEHNR and FQNEAQ (reference sequence). V was pared by 2 bases and J by 2 bases, with 12 bases between. CDR3 protein: CASSLTLAGNYGYTF. The DNA of the CDR3 is TGTGCCAGCAGCTTAACATTGGCGGGGAACTATGGCTACACCTTC.

This clonotype showed up many times. The chain couples TRBV7-9 to TRBJ2-7, with a weak D call TRBD1 (5 bases). Germline CDR1 is SEHNR and CDR2 is FQNEAQ (reference sequence). The V and J ends lost 4 bases and 3 bases respectively, with 10 bases between them. The CDR3 contains 13 residues. The CDR3 is CASSSTVNYEQYF. In nucleotides, the CDR3 is TGTGCCAGCAGCTCGACAGTGAACTACGAGCAGTACTTC.

This clonotype has more than one count but fewer than ten. CDR3 amino acids: CASSPTSGGRKETQYF. In DNA form, the CDR3 reads TGTGCCAGCAGTCCTACTAGCGGGGGGCGAAAAGAGACCCAGTACTTC. This sequence joins TRBV2 and TRBJ2-5, with TRBD2 matching over 12 bases. Germline-derived CDR1 and CDR2 are SNHLY and FYNNEI. The CDR3 is 16 residues long. With V trimmed by 5 bases and J by 3 bases, 7 bases remained unmatched.

V is TRBV28 and J is TRBJ2-7; no clear D gene. Germline V gene lookup returns CDR1 MDHEN and CDR2 SYDVKM. Between the trimmed V and J ends, which lost 4 bases and 1 base, there was a span of 8 bases. The CDR3 is 13 residues long. The CDR3 nucleotides are TGTGCCAGCAGTTGGGGATTGTCCTACGAGCAGTACGTC. Translation: CASSWGLSYEQYV.

This clonotype was counted between two and nine times. The rearrangement joins TRBV6-5 to TRBJ2-7; TRBD1 matches at 8 bases. The CDR3 spans 14 residues. CDR1 is MNHEY and CDR2 is SVGAGI in the germline V gene. Germline trimming cut 5 bases from V and 0 bases from J; bases unmatched to any gene: 3. The CDR3 DNA reads TGTGCCAGCAGTCGGACAGGGAGCTCCTACGAGCAGTACGTC. It yields the protein CASSRTGSSYEQYV.

V usage is TRBV5-1 and J usage is TRBJ2-5; TRBD1 or TRBD2 may be the D gene (5 bases each). The CDR3 is 16 amino acids. In germline, CDR1 is SGHRS, CDR2 YFSETQ. Trimming shortened V by 4 bases and J by 5 bases, and 21 bases separated the two germline ends. The CDR3 sequence: CASSPGAAEWQETQYF. CDR3 sequence (DNA): TGCGCCAGCAGCCCCGGGGCCGCCGAGTGGCAGGAGACCCAGTACTTC.

Concerning this clonotype: Mismatch with germline at one junction end may stem from a read error. The chain has TRBV12-5 and TRBJ2-5; D uncertain. CDR1 is LGHNT and CDR2 is FRNRAP in the germline V gene. This CDR3 has 10 amino acids. The chain's CDR3 is CASGLHDWDF. The CDR3 nucleotides are TGTGCTAGTGGTCTACATGACTGGGACTTC.

V is TRBV15 and J is TRBJ1-5; TRBD1 matches 7 bases. This CDR3 is 14 amino acids long. The V gene's germline CDR1 is LNHNV and CDR2 YYDKDF (reference sequence). The ends lost 3 bases at V and 5 bases at J; junction bases unmatched: 4. The CDR3 spells CATSSDRDHQPQHF. In DNA form, the CDR3 reads TGTGCCACCAGCAGTGACAGGGACCATCAGCCCCAGCATTTT.

The chain couples TRBV7-4 to TRBJ2-3; 10 bases fit TRBD1. V was clipped by 4 bases and J by 7 bases; unmatched bases: 8. The germline gives CDR1 SGHVT, CDR2 SQSDAQ. This CDR3 has 15 amino acids. Written as DNA, the CDR3 is TGTGCCAGCAGCTCCTGGGACAGGGGAAATAATACGCAGTATTTT. This gives the protein CASSSWDRGNNTQYF.

This clonotype was counted ten times or more. The CDR3 nucleotides read TGTGCCAGCAGTGATAGCGGGGGGTCAGATACGCAGTATTTT. Translation gives CASSDSGGSDTQYF. V gene TRBV6-1 combines with J gene TRBJ2-3, with 10 bases aligning to TRBD2. There are 14 residues in the CDR3. In germline, CDR1 is MNHNS, CDR2 SASEGT. The V gene end was trimmed by 3 bases and the J gene end by 4 bases; junction bases not matched to a gene: 1.

The chain joins TRBV7-9 to TRBJ1-3; possibly TRBD1 for D (5 bases). The CDR3 is 15 amino acids. Germline V CDR1 and CDR2: SEHNR, FQNEAQ (reference sequence). The CDR3 nucleotides are TGTGCAAGAGAGCCCTTTGACAGAAGTGGAAACACCATATATTTT. Its translation: CAREPFDRSGNTIYF.

This clonotype was detected only a few times. V gene TRBV7-6 combines with J gene TRBJ2-1; 9 bases are a match to TRBD2. V lost 3 bases, J lost 9 bases, and 6 bases stayed unmatched. The CDR3 contains 14 residues. Looked up from germline, CDR1 is SGHVS and CDR2 is FNYEAQ. CDR3 nucleotides: TGTGCCAGCAGCTTGGGGCGGGGGGGCACTGAGCAGTTCTTC. Amino acid sequence: CASSLGRGGTEQFF.

This clonotype has a handful of counts. The V call is TRBV7-3, the J call TRBJ2-2; D possibly matches TRBD1 or TRBD2 (5 bases each). The germline CDR1 and CDR2 sequences are SGHTA and FQGTGA. The CDR3 is 15 residues long. Trimming took off 3 bases at V and 4 bases at J, with 12 bases between the two ends. The CDR3 reads CASSFIDSGTGELFF. Written as DNA, the CDR3 is TGTGCCAGCAGCTTCATAGACAGCGGCACCGGGGAGCTGTTTTTT.

The CDR3 is CASSGLPGQGYEQYF. In DNA, the CDR3 is TGTGCCAGCAGCGGACTTCCGGGACAGGGCTACGAGCAGTACTTC. The V call is TRBV5-6, the J call TRBJ2-7, with TRBD1 matching 9 bases. After removal of 4 bases from V and 3 bases from J, the junction contained 8 bases not matched to a gene. CDR1 SGHDT and CDR2 YYEEEE come from the germline V gene. The CDR3 contains 15 residues.

The chain employs TRBV12-3 or TRBV12-4 and TRBJ2-7; TRBD1 might be the D (5 bases). CDR3 length: 14 residues. The V end lost 3 bases, the J end lost 5 bases, and 14 bases lay between the germline ends. CDR3 amino acids: CASSLLQVQDEQYV. The CDR3 DNA reads as TGTGCCAGCAGTTTGCTACAGGTTCAGGACGAGCAGTACGTC.

The rearrangement uses TRBV19 and TRBJ2-6, with a weak D call TRBD1 (6 bases). The V and J ends lost 5 bases and 5 bases respectively, with 16 bases between them. The CDR3 has 16 amino acids. The germline CDR1 and CDR2 sequences are LNHDA and SQIVND (reference sequence). For the CDR3, the DNA is TGTGCCAGTAGTGCTGAAAAGGGGGTTTGGGCCAACGTCCTGACTTTC. Amino acids: CASSAEKGVWANVLTF.